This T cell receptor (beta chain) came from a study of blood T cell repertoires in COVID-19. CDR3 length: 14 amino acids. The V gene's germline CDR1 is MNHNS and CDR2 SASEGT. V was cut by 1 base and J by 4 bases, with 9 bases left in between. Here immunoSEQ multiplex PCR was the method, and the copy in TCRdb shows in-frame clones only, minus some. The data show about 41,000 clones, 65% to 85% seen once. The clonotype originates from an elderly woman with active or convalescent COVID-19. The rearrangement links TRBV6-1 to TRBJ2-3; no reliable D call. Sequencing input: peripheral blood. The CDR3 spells CASSEVRAADTQYF. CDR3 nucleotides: TGTGCCAGCAGTGAAGTCCGTGCAGCAGATACGCAGTATTTT.